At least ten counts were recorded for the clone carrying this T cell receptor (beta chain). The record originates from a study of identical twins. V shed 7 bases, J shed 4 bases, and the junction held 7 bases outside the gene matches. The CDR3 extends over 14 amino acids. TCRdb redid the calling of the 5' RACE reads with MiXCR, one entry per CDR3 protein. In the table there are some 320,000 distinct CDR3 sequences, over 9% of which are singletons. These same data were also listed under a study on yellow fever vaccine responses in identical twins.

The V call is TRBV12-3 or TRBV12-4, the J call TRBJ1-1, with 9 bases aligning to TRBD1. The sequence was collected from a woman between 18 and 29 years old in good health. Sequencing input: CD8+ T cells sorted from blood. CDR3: CASNHPGQGTEAFF. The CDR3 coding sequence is TGTGCCAGCAATCACCCGGGACAGGGCACTGAAGCTTTCTTT.